This T cell receptor beta chain was captured in a study of blood T cell repertoires in COVID-19. Study information: Specimens from acute and convalescent COVID-19 originated in the United States, Italy and Spain. PBMCs, B-cell-depleted T cells, or T cells provided the cDNA or gDNA that made up the material.

The CDR3 sequence is 13 residues long. The germline gives CDR1 MNHEY, CDR2 SMNVEV (reference sequence). The ends were cut back, 6 bases at V and 7 bases at J, with 15 bases in the middle. Generated by immunoSEQ multiplex PCR, the TCRdb table keeps only in-frame clones and is missing some. The table includes just over 650,000 clones, around 90% detected once. V and J are TRBV27 and TRBJ1-1, with D possibly TRBD1 on 6 matching bases. The clonotype comes from a woman aged 18-29 years with acute or convalescent COVID-19. The sequenced sample was peripheral blood. CDR3 DNA sequence: TGTGCCAGCAGCCTAACAGGGTTGGGTGAAGCTTTCTTT. Residues: CASSLTGLGEAFF.